This TCR beta chain was retrieved from a study of T cells in tuberculosis. At the level of the study: The T cells targeted glucose monomycolate, a mycobacterial lipid, via CD1B.

Study-level findings and limits: Smaller alpha distances in active tuberculosis partly reflected shorter CDR3-alpha lengths.

On this clone: Its antigen is unknown.

Germline CDR1 is LNHDA and CDR2 is SQIVND (reference sequence). The length of the CDR3 is 15 residues. V shed 6 bases, J shed 2 bases, and the junction held 3 bases outside the gene matches. TCRdb's table, derived via immunoSEQ multiplex PCR, lists solely in-frame clones and lacks some. The sample carries 25,000 to 35,000 clones, 90% to 95% recorded once. This rearrangement joins TRBV19 to TRBJ2-2, with 10 bases fitting TRBD1. The sample taken for sequencing was PBMCs. The receptor comes from a donor aged 5-35 years with latent tuberculosis or without tuberculosis infection. The CDR3 DNA reads TGTGCCAGTAGGACAGGGGGCCCAAACACCGGGGAGCTGTTTTTT. This encodes CASRTGGPNTGELFF.